This is a list of T cell receptor beta chains from one sample in a study of blood T cell repertoires in COVID-19. Assay: immunoSEQ multiplex PCR; the TCRdb copy retains only in-frame clones and omits some. The sample consists of roughly 130,000 clones, about 80% of them appearing once. The sample was PBMCs or T cells enriched from blood (not recorded which). The receptors derive from a man aged 45 to 65 who had recovered from COVID-19. The CDR3 runs from the conserved cysteine through the conserved F or W. The D gene is left open where the match is weak. Clone size, where shown, is once, few, many, or a class for clones that have expanded.

size	V	D	J	length	DNA	CDR3
NA	TRBV28	TRBD2	TRBJ2-1	14	TGTGCCAGCGGGCCTAGCGGGAGCTACAATGAGCAGTTCTTC	CASGPSGSYNEQFF
NA	TRBV12-5	NA	TRBJ2-2	14	TGTGCTAGTGGTTTGGACAGTTCGACCGGGGAGCTGTTTTTT	CASGLDSSTGELFF
NA	TRBV14	TRBD2	TRBJ2-1	21	TGTGCCAGCAGCCAAGTCTTTCCCCCTTTCGTGCGGGGGGCCAGTTACAATGAGCAGTTCTTC	CASSQVFPPFVRGASYNEQFF
NA	TRBV18	TRBD1	TRBJ1-2	18	TGTGCCAGCTCTCCCGGATCGGGACAGGGCCTATTTAACTATGGCTACACCTTC	CASSPGSGQGLFNYGYTF
NA	TRBV29-1	TRBD1	TRBJ1-1	14	TGCAGCGGGAAGGATACAGGGGGCCTGCCTGAAGCTTTCTTT	CSGKDTGGLPEAFF
NA	TRBV7-9	TRBD2	TRBJ2-7	14	TGTGCCAGCACCTCGCTAGCGGGGGGCTACGAGCAGTACTTC	CASTSLAGGYEQYF
NA	TRBV11-2	NA	TRBJ1-1	15	TGTGCCAGCAGCTTTTTATCGGGGATGAACACTGAAGCTTTCTTT	CASSFLSGMNTEAFF
NA	TRBV4-1	TRBD1	TRBJ1-2	16	TGCGCCAGCAGCCTAGCGGACAGGGAGGTAGGTTATGGCTACACCTTC	CASSLADREVGYGYTF
few	TRBV19	NA	TRBJ2-1	14	TGTGCCAGTAGTATCCCCCCCAGTTACAATGAGCAGTTCTTC	CASSIPPSYNEQFF
NA	TRBV24-1	TRBD2	TRBJ2-2	17	TGTGCCACCAGTGATGTGACGGGGGGGCTGGGCACCGGGGAGCTGTTTTTT	CATSDVTGGLGTGELFF
NA	TRBV27	TRBD1	TRBJ1-1	20	TGTGCCAGCAGTCGATTCGGGACAGGGGGGCGACCGTTTGGGCACACTGAAGCTTTCTTT	CASSRFGTGGRPFGHTEAFF
NA	TRBV7-9	NA	TRBJ2-7	15	TGTGCCAGCAGCTTAGCGAGCACCTACTCCTACGAGCAGTACTTC	CASSLASTYSYEQYF
NA	TRBV27	NA	TRBJ2-2	15	TGTGCCAGCACCTACCGGGGAATAGGTACCGGGGAGCTGTTTTTT	CASTYRGIGTGELFF
few	TRBV18	NA	TRBJ1-2	16	TGTGCCAGCTCACCACCGGGAGGGGTGCAAGACTATGGCTACACCTTC	CASSPPGGVQDYGYTF
NA	TRBV6-5	NA	TRBJ2-7	13	TGTGCCAGCAGTTACACCGGGGCCTACGAGCAGTACTTC	CASSYTGAYEQYF
NA	TRBV7-9	TRBD2	TRBJ2-5	19	TGTGCCAGCAGCCCACACCCCCGAGCTAGCGGGGGGAGACAAGAGACCCAGTACTTC	CASSPHPRASGGRQETQYF
NA	TRBV19	TRBD2	TRBJ2-2	15	TGTGCCAGTAGTGTGTCGGGGGGGGACACCGGGGAGCTGTTTTTT	CASSVSGGDTGELFF
NA	TRBV5-1	TRBD1	TRBJ2-7	14	TGCGCCAGCAGCTTGGTTACAGGGGGTTACGAGCAGTACTTC	CASSLVTGGYEQYF
once	TRBV3-1/TRBV3-2	TRBD1	TRBJ1-5	15	TGTGCCAGCAGCTCGTCGGACAGGTCCAATCAGCCCCAGCATTTT	CASSSSDRSNQPQHF
NA	TRBV21-1	NA	TRBJ2-2	16	TGTGCCAGCATCCCAAATGGGCCCGCGAACACCGGGGAGCTGTTTTTT	CASIPNGPANTGELFF
NA	TRBV5-5	NA	TRBJ2-1	16	TGTGCCAGCAGCGTCTATCCTGAGGAAAACTACAATGAGCAGTTCTTC	CASSVYPEENYNEQFF
NA	TRBV6-7	NA	TRBJ1-6	14	TGTGCCAGCAGCGCGGGCGACAAAAATTCACCCCTCCACTTT	CASSAGDKNSPLHF
NA	TRBV10-1	NA	TRBJ1-6	13	TGCGCCAGCAGCGGACAGTCGAATTCACCCCTCCACTTT	CASSGQSNSPLHF
NA	TRBV11-3	TRBD1	TRBJ2-3	15	TGTGCCAGCAGCTCAAGGACAGGGCTTAAAGATACGCAGTATTTT	CASSSRTGLKDTQYF
NA	TRBV5-5	NA	TRBJ1-4	13	TGTGCCAGCAGCTACCCGGGAAATGAAAAACTGTTTTTT	CASSYPGNEKLFF
NA	TRBV19	NA	TRBJ1-1	14	TGTGCCAGTAGTGTCGGACAGAGTAACACTGAAGCTTTCTTT	CASSVGQSNTEAFF
NA	TRBV18	NA	TRBJ1-5	13	TGTGCCAGCTCACCACCGGGAGATCAGCCCCAGCATTTT	CASSPPGDQPQHF
few	TRBV7-2	NA	TRBJ1-2	15	TGTGCCAGCAGCTTACTTTCAGGGAACAACTATGGCTACACCTTC	CASSLLSGNNYGYTF
NA	TRBV23-1	TRBD1	TRBJ2-7	17	TGCGCCAGCAGTCAACCATCACCGGGACAGAGCTCCTACGAGCAGTACTTC	CASSQPSPGQSSYEQYF
NA	TRBV27	NA	TRBJ1-1	13	TGTGCCAGCACGACATTAGGGAACACTGAAGCTTTCTTT	CASTTLGNTEAFF
NA	TRBV3-1/TRBV3-2	TRBD1	TRBJ1-6	16	TGTGCCAGCAGCCGGGGGACAGGGGGCCTGAATTCACCCCTCCACTTT	CASSRGTGGLNSPLHF
NA	TRBV3-1/TRBV3-2	NA	TRBJ1-2	17	TGTGCCAGCAGCCAGGAGATGGCGTTCGGTGCCAATTATGGCTACACCTTC	CASSQEMAFGANYGYTF
NA	TRBV15	NA	TRBJ1-4	15	TGTGCCACCAGCAGAGACCTACAGGGTCGAGAAAAACTGTTTTTT	CATSRDLQGREKLFF
NA	TRBV5-6	NA	TRBJ1-6	16	TGTGCCAGCAGCTCCTCAGGGTTCAGAGAAAATTCACCCCTCCACTTT	CASSSSGFRENSPLHF
few	TRBV19	NA	TRBJ1-5	16	TGTGCCAGTAGTATAGAGGGCAGTTATGGAAATCAGCCCCAGCATTTT	CASSIEGSYGNQPQHF
NA	TRBV10-3	TRBD1	TRBJ2-3	16	TGTGCCATCAGTGAGTTGACAGGGCCGAGCACAGATACGCAGTATTTT	CAISELTGPSTDTQYF
few	TRBV30	NA	TRBJ1-4	13	TGTGCCTGGAGTGTACCAGGGAATGAAAAACTGTTTTTT	CAWSVPGNEKLFF
NA	TRBV5-1	TRBD1	TRBJ2-1	15	TGCGCCACCATGACAGGGCAGAGCTCCTACAATGAGCAGTTCTTC	CATMTGQSSYNEQFF
NA	TRBV6-5	NA	TRBJ2-3	11	TGTGCCAGCAGTCACACAGATACGCAGTATTTT	CASSHTDTQYF
NA	TRBV5-1	TRBD2	TRBJ2-5	14	TGCGCCAGCAGCGCCTGGACTAGTTGGGAGACCCAGTACTTC	CASSAWTSWETQYF
NA	TRBV2	TRBD1	TRBJ1-2	14	TGTGCCAGCAGTGACCCAGGACAGGGACTAGGCTACACCTTC	CASSDPGQGLGYTF
NA	TRBV18	TRBD1	TRBJ1-4	16	TGTGCCAGCTCACCCACAGGGGGCCTCCTTAATGAAAAACTGTTTTTT	CASSPTGGLLNEKLFF
NA	TRBV28	TRBD1	TRBJ1-2	12	TGTGCCAGCAGTTCTCAGGGGGCCGGCTACACCTTC	CASSSQGAGYTF
NA	TRBV5-1	TRBD1	TRBJ2-5	14	TGCGCCAGCAGATCGACAGGGACCGAAGAGACCCAGTACTTC	CASRSTGTEETQYF